This TCR beta chain is drawn from a study of neurological immune-mediated disorders. General observations from the study: Among 34 multiple sclerosis patients, 18 had repertoires that phylogenetic grouping placed in one related-CDR3 cluster, a possible signature.

Stored at -80 C, 2 million PBMCs were the source of the unsorted libraries. This clonotype was detected a few times. Antigen: not known. The CDR3 is made up of 16 amino acids. From germline, CDR1 is SGHDT and CDR2 YYEEEE. Trimming left V 3 bases short and J 4 bases short, with 16 bases between. One entry per CDR3 protein, called by TCRdb with MiXCR from the 5' RACE reads. The sample records just over 50,000 distinct CDR3 sequences, about 3.7% being singletons. The source of this sequence is a man in his forties with multiple sclerosis. This chain connects TRBV5-6 to TRBJ2-2, with D possibly TRBD2 on 6 matching bases. The sequenced material came from PBMCs. CDR3 sequence: CASSSPGLLGTGELFF. CDR3 DNA: TGTGCCAGCAGCTCACCGGGACTCCTCGGCACCGGGGAGCTGTTTTTT.